One and the same sample provided the 24 T cell receptor beta chains below, sequenced in a study of T-cell memory formation after mild COVID-19. A single record per CDR3 protein comes from TCRdb applying MiXCR to the 5' RACE reads. This sample yields about half a million distinct CDR3 sequences, of which roughly 18% are seen a single time; approximately 13% belongs to the top ten. Sequenced material: PBMCs or a T cell subset sorted from them (not recorded which). Source of these receptors: an adult woman who had mild COVID-19 (a few samples of this study predate the infection). Cell type and time point are not known.

The J gene is TRBJ1-6, the V gene TRBV15; no clear D. V was clipped by 1 base and J by 7 bases, with 8 bases between them. The germline V gene encodes CDR1 LNHNV and CDR2 YYDKDF (reference sequence). The CDR3 consists of 14 residues. The CDR3 protein is CATSRVQPNSPLHF. The CDR3, as DNA: TGTGCCACCAGCAGAGTCCAGCCGAATTCACCCCTCCACTTT.

This clonotype was seen more than once but under ten times. The genes are TRBV20-1 and TRBJ1-2; 9 nucleotides align to TRBD1. This CDR3 region has 15 residues. Germline CDR1 reads DFQATT; CDR2 reads SNEGSKA (reference sequence). V shed 5 bases, J shed 5 bases, and the junction held 12 bases outside the gene matches. The CDR3: CSAFVPPGQGYGYTF. DNA of the CDR3: TGCAGTGCTTTTGTACCCCCCGGACAGGGGTATGGCTACACCTTC.

The chain has TRBV19 and TRBJ2-2, with D possibly being TRBD1 or TRBD2 (5 bases each). The germline gives CDR1 LNHDA, CDR2 SQIVND (reference sequence). Trimming shortened V by 7 bases and J by 1 base, and 10 bases separated the two germline ends. The CDR3 runs to 14 residues. The CDR3 DNA sequence: TGTGCCAGTACCCGGGACGAGAACACCGGGGAGCTGTTTTTT. It codes for CASTRDENTGELFF.

This clonotype was observed a few times. The rearrangement links TRBV2 to TRBJ1-5; D gene uncertain. With 7 bases removed from V and 1 base from J, the gap between germline ends came to 11 bases. Germline CDR1 reads SNHLY; CDR2 reads FYNNEI. This CDR3 has 14 amino acids. CDR3 residues: CASKKEVSNQPQHF. CDR3 in DNA: TGTGCCAGCAAGAAGGAGGTGAGCAATCAGCCCCAGCATTTT.

This chain joins TRBV4-1 and TRBJ2-1; D call uncertain. This CDR3 has 13 amino acids. Trimming pared 3 bases from V and 8 bases from J, leaving 11 bases between. CDR1 is MGHRA and CDR2 is YSYEKL in the germline V gene. CDR3 in amino acids: CASSQTLVDEQFF. The CDR3 coding sequence is TGCGCCAGCAGCCAGACCTTGGTGGATGAGCAGTTCTTC.

This clonotype was recorded a few times. The chain combines TRBV5-6 with TRBJ1-1; TRBD1 might be the D (5 bases). The germline CDR1 and CDR2 sequences are SGHDT and YYEEEE. Between the trimmed V and J ends, which lost 4 bases and 6 bases, there was a span of 10 bases. This CDR3 has 12 residues. The CDR3 nucleotides are TGTGCCAGCAGCGGCAGGGAGGCTGAAGCTTTCTTT. Its translation is CASSGREAEAFF.

V and J are TRBV29-1 and TRBJ2-1, with TRBD1 as a possible D gene (6 bases). Trimming left V 4 bases short and J 6 bases short, with 28 bases between. Germline assignment: CDR1 SQVTM and CDR2 ANQGSEA. CDR3 size: 18 residues. CDR3 bases: TGCAGCGTTGGGATCCCACTTCACGGGACACGGAGATTCAATGAGCAGTTCTTC. It is translated as CSVGIPLHGTRRFNEQFF.

The V and J genes are TRBV7-9 and TRBJ1-4; 10 nucleotides align to TRBD1. CDR1 is SEHNR and CDR2 is FQNEAQ in the germline V gene (reference sequence). V lost 0 bases to trimming and J lost 5 bases; unmatched junction nucleotides: 6. This CDR3 contains 17 residues. CDR3 sequence (DNA): TGTGCCAGCAGCTTAGCCGAGTTGACAGGGGGCAATGAAAAACTGTTTTTT. This sequence encodes CASSLAELTGGNEKLFF.

J is TRBJ1-1 and V is TRBV20-1; the D is unclear. This CDR3 has 14 amino acids. Between the trimmed V and J ends, which lost 3 bases and 2 bases, there was a span of 13 bases. Germline values: CDR1 DFQATT, CDR2 SNEGSKA (reference sequence). The CDR3 reads CSARGWSQNTEAFF. The DNA for the CDR3 is TGCAGTGCTAGGGGATGGAGCCAAAACACTGAAGCTTTCTTT.

The gene calls are TRBV19 and TRBJ2-7, with D tentatively TRBD2 (7 bases). This CDR3 spans 17 amino acids. The V end lost 6 bases, the J end lost 0 bases, and 21 bases lay between the germline ends. From germline, CDR1 is LNHDA and CDR2 SQIVND (reference sequence). The CDR3 loop is CASSQGLAVYSSYEQYF. The CDR3 DNA sequence: TGTGCCAGTAGCCAGGGGCTAGCGGTCTATAGCTCCTACGAGCAGTACTTC.

The V gene is TRBV16, the J gene TRBJ1-1; TRBD1 might be the D (5 bases). The CDR3 sequence is 13 residues long. Trimming took off 2 bases at V and 4 bases at J, with 8 bases between the two ends. CDR1 KGHSY and CDR2 FQNENV come from the germline V gene. CDR3 amino acids: CASSQGASTEAFF. CDR3 in DNA: TGTGCCAGCAGCCAAGGGGCGTCCACTGAAGCTTTCTTT.

The chain has TRBV5-8 and TRBJ1-4; 9 nucleotides agree with TRBD1. The CDR3 has 16 residues. Germline lookup yields CDR1 SGHTS and CDR2 YDEGEE. V gave up 3 bases and J gave up 5 bases; unmatched junction bases: 8. Written as DNA, the CDR3 is TGTGCCAGCAGCTGGAGGCCGGGACAGGGAAATGAAAAACTGTTTTTT. The encoded protein is CASSWRPGQGNEKLFF.

This clonotype was counted ten times or more. The chain couples TRBV9 to TRBJ2-2; 7 bases fit TRBD1. Trimming at V came to 5 bases and at J to 8 bases, leaving 9 bases not matched to a gene. Germline loops: CDR1 SGDLS, CDR2 YYNGEE. The CDR3 is made up of 14 amino acids. CDR3 DNA: TGTGCCAGCAGTCAGGGACAGACTCGGGGGGAGCTGTTTTTT. Translated: CASSQGQTRGELFF.

At least ten counts were recorded for this clonotype. This chain connects TRBV5-4 to TRBJ2-7; TRBD1 or TRBD2 may be the D gene (5 bases each). CDR3 length: 13 residues. Trimming stripped 4 bases from V and 2 bases from J, with 10 bases between. Germline CDR1 reads SGHNT; CDR2 reads YYREEE (reference sequence). CDR3 sequence reads: CASSGTVTYEQYF. CDR3 nucleotide sequence: TGTGCCAGCAGCGGGACCGTTACCTACGAGCAGTACTTC.

This clonotype was counted between two and nine times. The chain couples TRBV24-1 to TRBJ2-3; 8 nucleotides align to TRBD2. With 1 base clipped from V and 2 bases from J, the junction kept 7 bases outside the gene matches. The germline CDR1 and CDR2 sequences are KGHDR and SFDVKD. This CDR3 has 17 amino acids. In nucleotides, the CDR3 is TGTGCCACCAGTGATTTCCTAGCGGGCACCCACACAGATACGCAGTATTTT. Encoded protein: CATSDFLAGTHTDTQYF.

This clonotype showed up just a few times. V and J are TRBV7-6 and TRBJ2-5, with D perhaps assigned TRBD1 or TRBD2 (5 bases each). Germline V gene lookup returns CDR1 SGHVS and CDR2 FNYEAQ. This CDR3 has 16 amino acids. Trimming cost V 4 bases and J 3 bases, with 18 bases left between them. The CDR3 nucleotides are TGTGCCAGCAGCTCACCGAGGGACCATGGGAAAGAGACCCAGTACTTC. Its protein is CASSSPRDHGKETQYF.

This clonotype was recorded a few times. CDR3 DNA: TGTGCCAGCAGCCCAACAGTCCAGAGCTCCTACAATGAGCAGTTCTTC. Protein sequence: CASSPTVQSSYNEQFF. The J gene is TRBJ2-1, the V gene TRBV2; D call uncertain. This CDR3 comprises 16 residues. Trimming pared 6 bases from V and 0 bases from J, leaving 15 bases between. Germline CDR1 and CDR2: SNHLY and FYNNEI.

This clonotype came up a few times. The CDR3 DNA is TGCGCCAGCAGCCCTAGACTGCGAGGGCAAGAGACCCAGTACTTC. Its protein is CASSPRLRGQETQYF. The genes are TRBV4-3 and TRBJ2-5; possible D gene TRBD2, 5 bases. The germline V gene has CDR1 LGHNA and CDR2 YSLEER. V gave up 4 bases and J gave up 2 bases, with 14 bases separating them. CDR3 length: 15 residues.

Ten or more counts support this clonotype. This chain links TRBV7-2 with TRBJ2-4; D call uncertain. Germline V gene lookup returns CDR1 SGHTA and CDR2 FQGNSA. V dropped 5 bases and J dropped 0 bases, with 14 bases sitting between them. The CDR3 runs to 16 residues. CDR3 DNA: TGTGCCAGCAGCCAGTCCGGATCCCTAGCCAAAAACATTCAGTACTTC. Translation: CASSQSGSLAKNIQYF.

This clonotype has ten or more counts. The rearrangement links TRBV12-3 or TRBV12-4 to TRBJ1-2; TRBD1 might be the D (5 bases). The CDR3 has 16 amino acids. V dropped 5 bases and J dropped 2 bases, with 18 bases sitting between them. CDR3 sequence: CASSRFDSMRNYGYTF. In DNA, the CDR3 is TGTGCCAGCAGTCGTTTTGACAGCATGAGAAACTATGGCTACACCTTC.

This clonotype was counted a few times. The rearrangement uses TRBV7-9 and TRBJ2-5; weak D call: TRBD1 (5 bases). V lost 5 bases to trimming and J lost 0 bases, with 10 bases between them. Germline lookup yields CDR1 SEHNR and CDR2 FQNEAQ (reference sequence). CDR3 size: 14 residues. The chain's CDR3 is CASSADINQETQYF. The CDR3 DNA sequence: TGTGCCAGCAGCGCGGACATTAACCAAGAGACCCAGTACTTC.

This chain joins TRBV4-3 and TRBJ2-3; maybe TRBD2 (6 bases). Trimming removed 1 base from V and 1 base from J, with 18 bases in between. CDR1 is LGHNA and CDR2 is YSLEER in the germline V gene. This CDR3 contains 18 residues. CDR3 nucleotide sequence: TGCGCCAGCAGCCAAGCCTACCTAGGGCTAGCGCGCACAGATACGCAGTATTTT. This codes for CASSQAYLGLARTDTQYF.

The chain has TRBV20-1 and TRBJ1-2; 8 bases fit TRBD1. This CDR3 contains 16 residues. CDR1 and CDR2 from the germline V gene are DFQATT and SNEGSKA (reference sequence). The V and J ends lost 3 bases and 2 bases, in that order; junction bases with no gene match: 11. CDR3 region: CSARGTGGGINYGYTF. CDR3 nucleotides: TGCAGTGCTAGGGGGACAGGCGGTGGGATAAACTATGGCTACACCTTC.

This clonotype has just a few counts. This chain links TRBV11-3 with TRBJ2-1; D gene ambiguous. The CDR3 covers 17 residues. V lost 1 base, J lost 1 base, and 14 bases lay in between. Germline V gene lookup returns CDR1 SGHNT and CDR2 YENEEA. CDR3 nucleotide sequence: TGTGCCAGCAGCTTAGGTGTTGGCGAACGGTCCTACAATGAGCAGTTCTTC. Amino acid sequence: CASSLGVGERSYNEQFF.